One sample yielded the 31 T cell receptor beta chains listed below, sequenced in a study of OX40 agonist ivuxolimab in advanced cancers. Some clones are missing from TCRdb's copy, which holds only in-frame ones; the method was immunoSEQ multiplex PCR. This table holds about 60,000 clones, 88% found once. The sample here was CD4+ or CD8+ T cells sorted from blood, taken in a trial of the OX40 agonist ivuxolimab. These receptors came from an adult with an advanced solid tumor such as melanoma, head and neck, liver or kidney cancer.

The chain recombines TRBV28 with TRBJ2-6; D gene unclear. The CDR3 length is 17 residues. V lost 5 bases and J 0 bases, leaving 14 bases between the germline ends. From germline, CDR1 is MDHEN and CDR2 SYDVKM. The CDR3 DNA follows: TGTGCCAGCAGTGCGCCGGACGGGCTCTCTGGGGCCAACGTCCTGACTTTC. It encodes CASSAPDGLSGANVLTF.

CDR3 amino acids: CASSRGEKLFF. The DNA for the CDR3 is TGTGCCAGCAGCCGGGGTGAAAAACTGTTTTTT. This chain connects TRBV27 to TRBJ1-4; D uncertain. The germline CDR1 and CDR2 sequences are MNHEY and SMNVEV (reference sequence). This CDR3 spans 11 amino acids. V was pared by 6 bases and J by 7 bases, with 6 bases between.

This chain connects TRBV5-1 to TRBJ1-2; TRBD1 matches 8 bases. The CDR3 is made up of 15 amino acids. Germline trimming cut 7 bases from V and 0 bases from J; bases unmatched to any gene: 8. The germline V gene has CDR1 SGHRS and CDR2 YFSETQ. CDR3 bases: TGCGCCAGCTTGGGGAGACAGGGGTCTAACTATGGCTACACCTTC. It is translated as CASLGRQGSNYGYTF. Filled out from reference TRBV5-1 and TRBJ1-2, the complete variable domain reads KAGVTQTPRYLIKTRGQQVTLSCSPISGHRSVSWYQQTPGQGLQFLFEYFSETQRNKGNFPGRFSGRQFSNSRSEMNVSTLELGDSALYLCASLGRQGSNYGYTFGSGTRLTVV.

The chain combines TRBV7-2 with TRBJ1-3; D gene uncertain. V was pared by 6 bases and J by 7 bases, with 16 bases between. The CDR3 is made up of 14 amino acids. Per germline, CDR1 SGHTA and CDR2 FQGNSA. The CDR3 region has the DNA TGTGCCAGCAGACCCAGGACCATCGCGAACACCATATATTTT. Protein sequence: CASRPRTIANTIYF.

CDR3 sequence: CASSRSGQETQYF. The CDR3 coding sequence is TGTGCCAGCTCCCGCAGCGGACAAGAGACCCAGTACTTC. This sequence joins TRBV18 and TRBJ2-5; perhaps TRBD2 as D (5 bases). The CDR3 contains 13 residues. In germline, CDR1 is KGHSH, CDR2 LQKENI. Trimming left V 6 bases short and J 2 bases short, with 10 bases between. Drawing the rest from reference TRBV18 and TRBJ2-5, the complete variable domain is NAGVMQNPRHLVRRRGQEARLRCSPMKGHSHVYWYRQLPEEGLKFMVYLQKENIIDESGMPKERFSAEFPKEGPSILRIQQVVRGDSAAYFCASSRSGQETQYFGPGTRLLVL.

This chain links TRBV5-1 with TRBJ1-1; D not resolved. Trimming removed 0 bases from V and 2 bases from J, with 8 bases in between. Germline V gene data show CDR1 as SGHRS and CDR2 as YFSETQ. The CDR3 runs 14 residues. The CDR3 nucleotides are TGCGCCAGCAGCTTGGCCATGGCAAACACTGAAGCTTTCTTT. As protein: CASSLAMANTEAFF.

This chain joins TRBV15 and TRBJ2-7; 7 bases are a match to TRBD1. With V trimmed by 3 bases and J by 3 bases, 5 bases remained unmatched. Germline V gives CDR1 LNHNV, CDR2 YYDKDF (reference sequence). CDR3 length: 14 residues. The DNA of the CDR3 is TGTGCCACCAGCAGGGGACGGGACAGCTACGAGCAGTACTTC. Its protein is CATSRGRDSYEQYF.

The rearrangement links TRBV29-1 to TRBJ2-1; possibly TRBD1 or TRBD2 for D (5 bases each). The V end was cut by 0 bases, the J end by 1 base, with 16 bases between. Per germline, CDR1 SQVTM and CDR2 ANQGSEA. The CDR3 is 17 residues long. The CDR3 nucleotides read TGCAGCGTTGAAGATTGGGTCGGGACCGATTCCTACAATGAGCAGTTCTTC. This codes for CSVEDWVGTDSYNEQFF.

The chain joins TRBV5-4 to TRBJ1-3; D unclear. Trimming stripped 0 bases from V and 0 bases from J, with 13 bases between. This CDR3 has 17 residues. Germline V CDR1 and CDR2: SGHNT, YYREEE (reference sequence). In DNA, the CDR3 is TGTGCCAGCAGCTTGGAGGCCACCACCGTCTCTGGAAACACCATATATTTT. The encoded protein is CASSLEATTVSGNTIYF. Complete variable domain (other parts from reference TRBV5-4 and TRBJ1-3): ETGVTQSPTHLIKTRGQQVTLRCSSQSGHNTVSWYQQALGQGPQFIFQYYREEENGRGNFPPRFSGLQFPNYSSELNVNALELDDSALYLCASSLEATTVSGNTIYFGEGSWLTVV.

The chain recombines TRBV6-5 with TRBJ1-1; D gene ambiguous. The V gene lost 0 bases and the J gene lost 5 bases, with 16 bases spanning the gap. The CDR3 contains 16 residues. From germline, CDR1 is MNHEY and CDR2 SVGAGI. The CDR3 sequence: CASSYSWGGIRTEAFF. CDR3 nucleotides: TGTGCCAGCAGTTACTCGTGGGGAGGGATTCGGACTGAAGCTTTCTTT.

This chain connects TRBV2 to TRBJ1-1; possibly TRBD1 for D (5 bases). V dropped 5 bases and J dropped 10 bases, with 17 bases sitting between them. The CDR3 is 13 amino acids. Germline V CDR1 and CDR2: SNHLY, FYNNEI. The chain's CDR3 is CASSSSGGVRAFF. In nucleotides, the CDR3 is TGTGCCAGCAGTTCCTCGGGGGGGGTACGAGCTTTCTTT.

The V and J genes are TRBV5-4 and TRBJ2-1; the D gene is possibly TRBD1 (5 bases). The V end lost 3 bases, the J end lost 4 bases, and 14 bases lay between the germline ends. There are 15 residues in the CDR3. Germline V gives CDR1 SGHNT, CDR2 YYREEE (reference sequence). CDR3 region: CASSWRQSSYNEQFF. The CDR3, as DNA: TGTGCCAGCAGCTGGCGACAGTCTTCTTACAATGAGCAGTTCTTC.

This chain links TRBV28 with TRBJ2-5; D might be TRBD2 (6 bases). V was pared by 3 bases and J by 5 bases, with 13 bases between. The length of the CDR3 is 14 residues. The germline V gene encodes CDR1 MDHEN and CDR2 SYDVKM. CDR3 coding DNA: TGTGCCAGCAGTTTGGGACTTCCCCGGGAGACCCAGTACTTC. It specifies CASSLGLPRETQYF.

With respect to this clone: Other nucleotide sequences in the sample specify the same CDR3. CDR3 region: CASSQDGQSTDTQYF. The CDR3 DNA is TGTGCCAGCAGCCAAGATGGACAGAGCACAGATACGCAGTATTTT. V usage is TRBV4-2 and J usage is TRBJ2-3; TRBD1 might be the D (6 bases). From germline, CDR1 is LGHNA and CDR2 YNFKEQ. This CDR3 has 15 amino acids. The V end was cut by 0 bases, the J end by 0 bases, with 7 bases between.

In DNA form, the CDR3 reads TGCGCCAGCAGCTACGGACAGGGCGATGGCTACACCTTC. It is translated as CASSYGQGDGYTF. The chain combines TRBV5-1 with TRBJ1-2, with 8 bases that match TRBD1. Germline V gives CDR1 SGHRS, CDR2 YFSETQ. Trimming took 3 bases from V and 6 from J; bases not matched to a gene: 4. This CDR3 has 13 residues.

V and J are TRBV10-2 and TRBJ2-7; D perhaps matches TRBD1 (6 bases). CDR1 is WSHSY, CDR2 SAAADI, per germline. V lost 3 bases and J 1 base, leaving 13 bases between the germline ends. This CDR3 has 15 residues. CDR3 amino acids: CASSDAGVRSYEQYF. For the CDR3, the DNA is TGCGCCAGCAGTGACGCAGGGGTCAGGTCCTACGAGCAGTACTTC.

The chain uses TRBV4-2 and TRBJ1-2, with D perhaps TRBD1 (5 bases). There are 14 residues in the CDR3. CDR1 LGHNA and CDR2 YNFKEQ come from the germline V gene. Trimming left V 0 bases short and J 6 bases short, with 11 bases between. The CDR3 nucleotides are TGTGCCAGCAGCCAAGATCCTTTCAGGGATGGCTACACCTTC. Translating it yields CASSQDPFRDGYTF.

This sequence joins TRBV27 and TRBJ2-1; 8 bases match TRBD1. The CDR3 loop spans 17 amino acids. V shed 3 bases, J shed 4 bases, and the junction held 11 bases outside the gene matches. The germline gives CDR1 MNHEY, CDR2 SMNVEV (reference sequence). CDR3 coding DNA: TGTGCCAGCAGTTTCCCCACTGGGGGACAGGTTTACAATGAGCAGTTCTTC. Protein sequence: CASSFPTGGQVYNEQFF.

V usage is TRBV5-1 and J usage is TRBJ1-1; TRBD1 matches at 7 bases. There are 16 residues in the CDR3. V lost 0 bases, J lost 0 bases, and 5 bases stayed unmatched. Per germline, CDR1 SGHRS and CDR2 YFSETQ. The CDR3 DNA reads TGCGCCAGCAGCTTGGTGGCTAGGGGGCTGAACACTGAAGCTTTCTTT. Translating it yields CASSLVARGLNTEAFF.

The V call is TRBV15, the J call TRBJ2-5; no reliable D call. V dropped 3 bases and J dropped 1 base, with 6 bases sitting between them. CDR1 and CDR2 (germline): LNHNV, YYDKDF (reference sequence). CDR3 length: 13 residues. CDR3: CATSRPGQETQYF. CDR3 DNA: TGTGCCACCAGCAGGCCCGGCCAAGAGACCCAGTACTTC.

This clone was detected only a few times. V is TRBV5-1 and J is TRBJ2-7; D gene ambiguous. The germline V gene encodes CDR1 SGHRS and CDR2 YFSETQ. This CDR3 comprises 13 residues. Trimming took off 0 bases at V and 3 bases at J, with 7 bases between the two ends. This chain's CDR3 is CASSLDGIYEQYF. As DNA, the CDR3 is TGCGCCAGCAGCTTGGACGGAATCTACGAGCAGTACTTC.

The chain carries TRBV2 and TRBJ2-3, with D hard to call. The germline V gene encodes CDR1 SNHLY and CDR2 FYNNEI. Trimming pared 3 bases from V and 3 bases from J, leaving 1 base between. The CDR3 totals 11 residues. CDR3 amino acids: CASSETDTQYF. CDR3 DNA sequence: TGTGCCAGCAGTGAGACAGATACGCAGTATTTT.

The chain carries TRBV11-2 and TRBJ1-5; D remains ambiguous. Germline V CDR1 and CDR2: SGHAT, FQNNGV. V lost 4 bases, J lost 2 bases, and 12 bases lay in between. There are 15 residues in the CDR3. The CDR3, as DNA: TGTGCCAGCAGCTCCGGGCCTACCGGCAATCAGCCCCAGCATTTT. Its translation is CASSSGPTGNQPQHF.

The chain employs TRBV28 and TRBJ1-6, with 7 bases aligning to TRBD1. The V gene's germline CDR1 is MDHEN and CDR2 SYDVKM. The J segment lost 7 bases and the V segment lost 5 bases, leaving 11 bases of the junction unmatched. CDR3 length: 16 amino acids. The CDR3 region is CASSITGTAYNSPLHF. The DNA of the CDR3 is TGTGCCAGCAGTATTACGGGGACAGCATACAATTCACCCCTCCACTTT.

This chain links TRBV28 with TRBJ2-1; 8 bases map to TRBD2. The CDR3 sequence is 12 residues long. Germline V gene lookup returns CDR1 MDHEN and CDR2 SYDVKM. The V gene end was trimmed by 11 bases and the J gene end by 6 bases; junction bases not matched to a gene: 6. The CDR3 region is CASSGTSNEQFF. Here the CDR3 DNA reads TGTGCCTCGTCTGGGACTAGCAATGAGCAGTTCTTC.

J is TRBJ2-1 and V is TRBV9; no firm D call. In germline, CDR1 is SGDLS, CDR2 YYNGEE. V lost 4 bases and J lost 9, with 11 bases in between. The CDR3 consists of 12 residues. CDR3 amino acids: CASSTLNSEQFF. CDR3 sequence (DNA): TGTGCCAGCAGCACCCTTAACAGTGAGCAGTTCTTC.

The CDR3 DNA follows: TGTGCCAGCAGTTTCTCTCCGGGACATGGGAACACCATATATTTT. This encodes CASSFSPGHGNTIYF. The chain joins TRBV27 to TRBJ1-3; TRBD1 is a possible D gene (6 bases). Trimming cost V 3 bases and J 7 bases, with 16 bases left between them. The CDR3 consists of 15 residues. CDR1 and CDR2 from the germline V gene are MNHEY and SMNVEV (reference sequence).

This chain uses TRBV30 with TRBJ1-2, with D unresolved. Trimming stripped 1 base from V and 4 bases from J, with 7 bases between. In germline, CDR1 is GTSNPN, CDR2 SVGIG (reference sequence). The CDR3 extends over 12 amino acids. This CDR3 reads CAWSGDAYGYTF. Here the CDR3 DNA reads TGTGCCTGGAGTGGAGATGCCTATGGCTACACCTTC. Drawing the rest from reference TRBV30 and TRBJ1-2, the complete variable domain is SQTIHQWPATLVQPVGSPLSLECTVEGTSNPNLYWYRQAAGRGLQLLFYSVGIGQISSEVPQNLSASRPQDRQFILSSKKLLLSDSGFYLCAWSGDAYGYTFGSGTRLTVV.

The chain is built from TRBV7-2 and TRBJ1-5, with 8 bases that match TRBD1. Per germline, CDR1 SGHTA and CDR2 FQGNSA. V lost 1 base, J lost 4 bases, and 3 bases stayed unmatched. This CDR3 comprises 15 residues. The CDR3 reads CASSLGRTGNQPQHF. CDR3 coding DNA: TGTGCCAGCAGCTTAGGTAGGACAGGGAATCAGCCCCAGCATTTT.

The CDR3 sequence: CASSGGQPNSPLHF. In DNA, the CDR3 is TGTGCCAGCAGTGGGGGGCAGCCTAATTCACCCCTCCACTTT. V is TRBV7-3 and J is TRBJ1-6; possible D gene TRBD1, 6 bases. CDR1 is SGHTA and CDR2 is FQGTGA in the germline V gene. This CDR3 has 14 amino acids. Trimming shortened V by 6 bases and J by 6 bases, and 12 bases separated the two germline ends.

The V and J genes are TRBV15 and TRBJ2-7, with 7 bases lining up with TRBD1. CDR1 LNHNV and CDR2 YYDKDF come from the germline V gene (reference sequence). Unmatched junction bases numbered 11, after V lost 4 bases and J lost 5 bases. The CDR3 consists of 15 residues. The CDR3 sequence: CATSTDRTGADEQYF. The CDR3 DNA reads TGTGCCACCAGCACAGACCGGACAGGAGCAGACGAGCAGTACTTC.